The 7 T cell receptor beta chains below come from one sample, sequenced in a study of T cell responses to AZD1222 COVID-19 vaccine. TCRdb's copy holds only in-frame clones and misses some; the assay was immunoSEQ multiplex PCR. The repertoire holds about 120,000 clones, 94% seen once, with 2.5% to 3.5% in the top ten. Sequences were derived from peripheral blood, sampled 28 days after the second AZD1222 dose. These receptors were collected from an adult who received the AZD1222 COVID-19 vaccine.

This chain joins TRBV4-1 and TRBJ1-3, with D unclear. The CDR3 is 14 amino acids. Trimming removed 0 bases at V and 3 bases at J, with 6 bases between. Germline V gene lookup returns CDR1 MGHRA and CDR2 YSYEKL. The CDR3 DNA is TGCGCCAGCAGCCAAGATCTTCGTGGAAACACCATATATTTT. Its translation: CASSQDLRGNTIYF.

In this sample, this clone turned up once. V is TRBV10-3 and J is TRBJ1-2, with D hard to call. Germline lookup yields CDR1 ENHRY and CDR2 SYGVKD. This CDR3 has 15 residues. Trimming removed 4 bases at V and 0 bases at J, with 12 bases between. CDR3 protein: CAISGPESTNYGYTF. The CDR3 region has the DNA TGTGCCATCAGTGGCCCGGAAAGTACTAACTATGGCTACACCTTC.

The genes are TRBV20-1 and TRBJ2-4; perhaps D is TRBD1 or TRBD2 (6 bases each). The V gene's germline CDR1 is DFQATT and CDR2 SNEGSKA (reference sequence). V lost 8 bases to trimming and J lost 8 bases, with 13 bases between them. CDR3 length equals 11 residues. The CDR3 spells CSLGGWDIQYF. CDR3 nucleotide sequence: TGCAGTTTGGGGGGCTGGGACATTCAGTACTTC.

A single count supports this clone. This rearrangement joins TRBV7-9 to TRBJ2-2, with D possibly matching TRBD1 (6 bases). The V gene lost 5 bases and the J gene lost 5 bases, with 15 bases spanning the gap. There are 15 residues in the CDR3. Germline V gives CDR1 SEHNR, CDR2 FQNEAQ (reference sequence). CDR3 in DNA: TGTGCCAGCAGCGGGGGCCTAGAACTAACCGGGGAGCTGTTTTTT. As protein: CASSGGLELTGELFF.

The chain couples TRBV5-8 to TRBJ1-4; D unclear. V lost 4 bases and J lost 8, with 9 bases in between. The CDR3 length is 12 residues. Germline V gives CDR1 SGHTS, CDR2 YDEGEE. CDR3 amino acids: CASSERAEKLFF. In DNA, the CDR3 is TGTGCCAGCAGCGAACGGGCCGAAAAACTGTTTTTT.

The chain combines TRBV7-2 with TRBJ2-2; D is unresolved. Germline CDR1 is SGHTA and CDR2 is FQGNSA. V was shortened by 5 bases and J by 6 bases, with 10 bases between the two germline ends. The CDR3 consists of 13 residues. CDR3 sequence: CASSPIRAGELFF. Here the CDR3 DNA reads TGTGCCAGCAGCCCCATAAGGGCCGGGGAGCTGTTTTTT.

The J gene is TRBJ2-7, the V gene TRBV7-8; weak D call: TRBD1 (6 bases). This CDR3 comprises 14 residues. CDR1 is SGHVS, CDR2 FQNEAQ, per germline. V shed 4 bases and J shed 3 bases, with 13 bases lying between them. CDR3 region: CASSSRDRNYEQYF. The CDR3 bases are TGTGCCAGCAGCTCCCGAGACAGGAACTACGAGCAGTACTTC.